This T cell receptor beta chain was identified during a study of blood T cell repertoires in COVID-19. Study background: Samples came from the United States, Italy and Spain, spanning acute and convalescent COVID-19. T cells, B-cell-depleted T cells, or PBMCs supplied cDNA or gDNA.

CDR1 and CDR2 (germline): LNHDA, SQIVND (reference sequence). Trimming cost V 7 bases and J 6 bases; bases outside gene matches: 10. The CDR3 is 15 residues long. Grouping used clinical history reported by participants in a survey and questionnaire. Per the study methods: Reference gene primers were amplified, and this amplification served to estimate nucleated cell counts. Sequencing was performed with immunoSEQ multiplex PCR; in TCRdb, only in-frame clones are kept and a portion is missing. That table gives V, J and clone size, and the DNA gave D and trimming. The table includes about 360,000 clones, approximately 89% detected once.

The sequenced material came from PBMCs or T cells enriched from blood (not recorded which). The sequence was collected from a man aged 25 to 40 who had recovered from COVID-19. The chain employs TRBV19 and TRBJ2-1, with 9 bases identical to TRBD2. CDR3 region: CASKDLAGGPNEQFF. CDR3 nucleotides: TGTGCCAGTAAAGATCTGGCGGGGGGGCCCAATGAGCAGTTCTTC.